This passage covers 20 T cell receptor beta chains from one sample sequenced in a study of early T cells in non-severe SARS-CoV-2 infection. MiXCR, applied by TCRdb to the 5' RACE reads, yields one record per CDR3 protein. The sample lists 70,000 or so distinct CDR3 sequences, roughly an eighth occurring once. Sequencing was carried out using whole blood. The receptors derive from an adult who was a healthcare worker with PCR-confirmed SARS-CoV-2 infection or an uninfected control (not recorded which).

This clonotype was observed many times. The chain is built from TRBV28 and TRBJ2-2; TRBD1 is a possible D gene (5 bases). This CDR3 spans 15 amino acids. Looked up from germline, CDR1 is MDHEN and CDR2 is SYDVKM. Between the trimmed V and J ends, which lost 2 bases and 4 bases, there was a span of 11 bases. Written as DNA, the CDR3 is TGTGCCAGCAGTTTAGTTGGGGCGCGCACCGGGGAGCTGTTTTTT. It encodes CASSLVGARTGELFF.

This clonotype was counted ten times or more. V is TRBV5-1 and J is TRBJ2-7; D not certain. CDR3 size: 13 residues. V was shortened by 0 bases and J by 2 bases, with 6 bases between the two germline ends. Germline V gene sequence: CDR1 SGHRS, CDR2 YFSETQ. The DNA of the CDR3 is TGCGCCAGCAGCTTGGACAGTCCCTACGAGCAGTACTTC. Its translation: CASSLDSPYEQYF.

At least ten counts were recorded for this clonotype. The chain has TRBV7-9 and TRBJ1-4; D is undetermined. V was clipped by 6 bases and J by 8 bases, with 7 bases between them. CDR3 size: 11 residues. Germline CDR1 and CDR2: SEHNR and FQNEAQ (reference sequence). CDR3 bases: TGTGCCAGCAGGGAGGAGGAAAAACTGTTTTTT. It codes for CASREEEKLFF.

This clonotype appeared many times. This rearrangement joins TRBV5-1 to TRBJ2-7; TRBD1 agrees at 7 bases. The CDR3 runs 17 residues. V was clipped by 0 bases and J by 0 bases; unmatched bases: 9. Germline CDR1 and CDR2: SGHRS and YFSETQ. CDR3: CASSLDERDRSSYEQYF. CDR3 in DNA: TGCGCCAGCAGCTTGGACGAGAGGGACAGAAGCTCCTACGAGCAGTACTTC.

This chain connects TRBV10-3 to TRBJ2-1; 8 nucleotides match TRBD2. Germline CDR1 and CDR2: ENHRY and SYGVKD. V trimming: 5 bases; J trimming: 8 bases; junction bases outside the gene matches: 8. The CDR3 length is 14 residues. This chain's CDR3 is CAISFGGGPYEQFF. CDR3 sequence (DNA): TGTGCCATCAGTTTCGGCGGGGGGCCATATGAGCAGTTCTTC.

The V call is TRBV28, the J call TRBJ1-5; no reliable D call. CDR3 length equals 14 residues. Deletions cut 6 bases from V and 0 bases from J, with 9 bases between. The germline gives CDR1 MDHEN, CDR2 SYDVKM. The CDR3 DNA reads as TGTGCCAGCAGCTGGGGTCATAGCAATCAGCCCCAGCATTTT. Its translation is CASSWGHSNQPQHF.

This clonotype was observed many times. V gene TRBV29-1 combines with J gene TRBJ2-1, with D maybe TRBD2 (6 bases). Germline CDR1 is SQVTM and CDR2 is ANQGSEA. CDR3 length: 14 residues. Deletions cut 2 bases from V and 6 bases from J, with 14 bases between. The CDR3 here is CSVELVAEPNEQFF. CDR3 nucleotide sequence: TGCAGCGTTGAATTGGTAGCGGAGCCCAATGAGCAGTTCTTC.

The sample holds many counts of this clonotype. The gene calls are TRBV11-2 and TRBJ2-7, with D possibly matching TRBD2 (5 bases). Germline V gene sequence: CDR1 SGHAT, CDR2 FQNNGV. V shed 3 bases and J shed 4 bases, with 16 bases lying between them. The CDR3 is 15 amino acids. The CDR3 loop reads CASSFDRLGGYEQYF. The CDR3 DNA follows: TGTGCCAGCAGCTTCGACCGGCTAGGAGGATACGAGCAGTACTTC.

This clonotype was observed many times. The chain recombines TRBV24-1 with TRBJ2-2; 8 bases align to TRBD1. From germline, CDR1 is KGHDR and CDR2 SFDVKD. The CDR3 covers 15 residues. V lost 6 bases to trimming and J lost 6 bases; unmatched junction nucleotides: 8. The CDR3 bases are TGTGCCACCAGTTCTGACAGGGGTCGGGCCGGGGAGCTGTTTTTT. Protein sequence: CATSSDRGRAGELFF.

This clonotype occurred many times. V is TRBV20-1 and J is TRBJ1-4, with D possibly TRBD1 on 6 matching bases. The CDR3 covers 12 residues. Germline CDR1 is DFQATT and CDR2 is SNEGSKA (reference sequence). The germline V and J ends were trimmed by 1 base and 7 bases, with 7 bases remaining between them. CDR3 bases: TGCAGTGCTAGAGCCAGGGGTGAAAAACTGTTTTTT. Translating it yields CSARARGEKLFF.

This clonotype appeared a few times. The CDR3 reads CASSASTGYNEQFF. The CDR3 nucleotides read TGTGCCAGCAGCGCCTCGACAGGATACAATGAGCAGTTCTTC. The chain combines TRBV9 with TRBJ2-1; maybe TRBD1 (6 bases). This CDR3 contains 14 residues. In germline, CDR1 is SGDLS, CDR2 YYNGEE. The ends were cut back, 3 bases at V and 4 bases at J, with 11 bases in the middle.

For this clonotype: This may arise from a read error, as a much more abundant clone is one base away. As the CDR3 is not closed by the conserved phenylalanine or tryptophan, this likely results from a read error. The gene calls are TRBV20-1 and TRBJ1-5; unclear D gene. The V and J ends lost 0 bases and 5 bases respectively, with 11 bases between them. This CDR3 comprises 14 residues. CDR1 is DFQATT and CDR2 is SNEGSKA in the germline V gene (reference sequence). CDR3 sequence reads: CSARDRTGDQPQHS. Here the CDR3 DNA reads TGCAGTGCTAGAGATAGGACGGGTGATCAGCCCCAGCATTCT.

This clonotype was detected only once. This chain joins TRBV5-6 and TRBJ2-6; D is perhaps TRBD1 (5 bases). Trimming cost V 4 bases and J 0 bases, with 11 bases left between them. CDR3 size: 16 residues. Germline V gives CDR1 SGHDT, CDR2 YYEEEE. The CDR3, as DNA: TGTGCCAGCAGCCAGGGCTTGGCCTCTGGGGCCAACGTCCTGACTTTC. Protein sequence: CASSQGLASGANVLTF.

This clonotype was observed a single time. V and J are TRBV20-1 and TRBJ2-7; TRBD2 is a possible D gene (6 bases). From germline, CDR1 is DFQATT and CDR2 SNEGSKA (reference sequence). The ends were cut back, 4 bases at V and 0 bases at J, with 19 bases in the middle. CDR3 length: 16 residues. For the CDR3, the DNA is TGCAGTGCTATCCGACCCTCCGCGGGATCCTCCTACGAGCAGTACTTC. Its translation: CSAIRPSAGSSYEQYF.

This clonotype was recorded many times. This chain uses TRBV29-1 with TRBJ1-1; 8 nucleotides line up with TRBD1. CDR1 is SQVTM and CDR2 is ANQGSEA in the germline V gene. V was pared by 7 bases and J by 0 bases, with 7 bases of the junction left unmatched. The CDR3 loop spans 14 amino acids. CDR3 amino acids: CSGRDRKVNTEAFF. Written as DNA, the CDR3 is TGCAGCGGGCGGGACAGGAAGGTGAACACTGAAGCTTTCTTT.

This clonotype was seen many times. The chain recombines TRBV20-1 with TRBJ2-2; the D gene is possibly TRBD2 (5 bases). The CDR3 has 14 amino acids. Trimming took off 0 bases at V and 6 bases at J, with 11 bases between the two ends. Germline V gene lookup returns CDR1 DFQATT and CDR2 SNEGSKA (reference sequence). The CDR3 sequence is CSARDRRSSGELFF. CDR3 DNA sequence: TGCAGTGCTAGAGATCGGAGGAGTTCCGGGGAGCTGTTTTTT.

This clonotype was seen at least ten times. The rearrangement uses TRBV20-1 and TRBJ2-1; TRBD1 agrees at 7 bases. The trim removed 1 base at V and 6 bases at J, leaving 6 bases unmatched. The germline V gene has CDR1 DFQATT and CDR2 SNEGSKA (reference sequence). This CDR3 comprises 14 residues. The CDR3 DNA is TGCAGTGCTAGAGCAGGGGGTATACGCAATGAGCAGTTCTTC. Translating it yields CSARAGGIRNEQFF.

This clonotype was seen only a few times. The V and J genes are TRBV10-3 and TRBJ1-6, with TRBD1 matching 7 bases. From germline, CDR1 is ENHRY and CDR2 SYGVKD. The CDR3 totals 15 residues. J lost 0 bases, V lost 6 bases, and 2 bases had no gene match. The CDR3 region has the DNA TGTGCCATCAGGACAGGGAGCTCCTATAATTCACCCCTCCACTTT. Translated, it gives CAIRTGSSYNSPLHF.

This clonotype was observed at least ten times. The rearrangement links TRBV27 to TRBJ2-7; 9 nucleotides align to TRBD2. V was clipped by 6 bases and J by 2 bases; unmatched bases: 14. Germline CDR1 MNHEY, CDR2 SMNVEV (reference sequence). CDR3 length: 17 residues. The DNA for the CDR3 is TGTGCCAGCAGCCCCAGGGCTAGCGGGACGGGGGCCTACGAGCAGTACTTC. The encoded protein is CASSPRASGTGAYEQYF.

This sequence joins TRBV29-1 and TRBJ2-3, with D unresolved. Trimming shortened V by 6 bases and J by 2 bases, and 3 bases separated the two germline ends. The germline V gene has CDR1 SQVTM and CDR2 ANQGSEA. The CDR3 runs 10 residues. CDR3 residues: CSVSTDTQYF. CDR3 DNA: TGCAGCGTGTCCACAGATACGCAGTATTTT.